Each of the 13 T cell receptor beta chains below was sequenced from the same sample in a study of cytomegalovirus exposure and HLA in healthy donors. PCR used 60 Vbeta primers and 13 Jbeta primers. Clones were read by immunoSEQ multiplex PCR, and TCRdb kept only the in-frame ones, dropping some. This sample's table reports about 130,000 clones. The sample taken for sequencing was PBMCs. All receptors derive from a man younger than 35 in good health and CMV-seronegative.

V and J are TRBV6-5 and TRBJ1-2, with a possible D match to TRBD1 (6 bases). Germline CDR1 MNHEY, CDR2 SVGAGI. The V gene lost 6 bases and the J gene lost 6 bases, with 20 bases spanning the gap. This CDR3 is 15 amino acids long. The CDR3 reads CASSYVDQGSHGYTF. CDR3 in DNA: TGTGCCAGCAGCTATGTCGACCAGGGGTCCCATGGCTACACCTTC.

The V and J genes are TRBV18 and TRBJ2-6; maybe TRBD1 (6 bases). V lost 3 bases and J lost 1, with 16 bases in between. The CDR3 extends over 18 amino acids. Germline CDR1 and CDR2: KGHSH and LQKENI. This chain's CDR3 is CASSPVNREISGANVLTF. The CDR3 DNA follows: TGTGCCAGCTCACCCGTAAACAGGGAAATATCTGGGGCCAACGTCCTGACTTTC.

The chain combines TRBV11-3 with TRBJ1-6, with a weak D call TRBD1 (5 bases). V dropped 5 bases and J dropped 9 bases, with 14 bases sitting between them. This CDR3 has 14 residues. CDR1 is SGHNT and CDR2 is YENEEA in the germline V gene. CDR3 residues: CASSMRGYGSPLHF. Here the CDR3 DNA reads TGTGCCAGCAGCATGCGGGGCTATGGTTCACCCCTCCACTTT.

With regard to this clone: The junction departs from germline at one end; a sequencing error may be responsible. The genes are TRBV2 and TRBJ1-3; D is uncertain. The CDR3 runs 15 residues. Germline V gene data show CDR1 as SNHLY and CDR2 as FYNNEI. CDR3 DNA sequence: TGTGCCAGCATGGAGGGCCTCGTATCTGGCAACACCATATATTTT. The encoded protein is CASMEGLVSGNTIYF.

The chain employs TRBV18 and TRBJ2-1; 8 positions match TRBD2. CDR1 is KGHSH and CDR2 is LQKENI in the germline V gene. The CDR3 spans 16 residues. V lost 2 bases to trimming and J lost 9 bases; unmatched junction nucleotides: 12. The CDR3 loop is CASSPSGIAGSGEQFF. For the CDR3, the DNA is TGTGCCAGCTCACCATCTGGGATAGCGGGATCGGGTGAGCAGTTCTTC.

The J gene is TRBJ2-7, the V gene TRBV5-4; TRBD2 matches at 10 bases. This CDR3 comprises 15 residues. The V gene end was trimmed by 5 bases and the J gene end by 1 base; junction bases not matched to a gene: 6. CDR1 is SGHNT and CDR2 is YYREEE in the germline V gene (reference sequence). The DNA of the CDR3 is TGTGCCAGCAGTTCGAGCGGGGGGGCGTCCTACGAGCAGTACTTC. It encodes CASSSSGGASYEQYF.

The gene calls are TRBV7-8 and TRBJ2-7; 10 nucleotides line up with TRBD1. V gave up 2 bases and J gave up 0 bases; unmatched junction bases: 7. Germline V gives CDR1 SGHVS, CDR2 FQNEAQ. This CDR3 is 17 amino acids long. This CDR3 reads CASSLSGQGFFSYEQYF. The CDR3 region has the DNA TGTGCCAGCAGCTTATCGGGACAGGGGTTTTTCTCCTACGAGCAGTACTTC.

As DNA, the CDR3 is TGTGCCAGCAGCTCCCCCATTAGAGATCCTAACGAGCAGTACTTC. It encodes CASSSPIRDPNEQYF. The J gene is TRBJ2-7, the V gene TRBV7-9; D unclear. This CDR3 region has 15 residues. V lost 4 bases, J lost 5 bases, and 18 bases lay in between. CDR1 SEHNR and CDR2 FQNEAQ come from the germline V gene (reference sequence).

The J gene is TRBJ2-7, the V gene TRBV7-6; 9 bases are a match to TRBD1. This CDR3 region has 14 residues. The V gene's germline CDR1 is SGHVS and CDR2 FNYEAQ. The trim removed 1 base at V and 5 bases at J, leaving 3 bases unmatched. The CDR3: CASSLGTGVDEQYF. Here the CDR3 DNA reads TGTGCCAGCAGCTTAGGGACAGGGGTAGACGAGCAGTACTTC.

The DNA for the CDR3 is TGCGCCAGCAGAACCCGGACTAGCCGAGGAGATACGCAGTATTTT. Amino acid sequence: CASRTRTSRGDTQYF. The J gene is TRBJ2-3, the V gene TRBV5-1; 8 bases align to TRBD2. CDR1 and CDR2 (germline): SGHRS, YFSETQ. The CDR3 loop spans 15 amino acids. The V and J ends lost 5 bases and 5 bases, in that order; junction bases with no gene match: 10.

The chain joins TRBV2 to TRBJ1-4; tentative D call: TRBD1 (5 bases). Deletions cut 7 bases from V and 7 bases from J, with 16 bases between. The CDR3 totals 14 residues. Germline V gene data show CDR1 as SNHLY and CDR2 as FYNNEI. The CDR3 DNA reads TGTGCCAGCAAGACCGGGGGGTTTGCTGAAAAACTGTTTTTT. It specifies CASKTGGFAEKLFF.

V gene TRBV5-1 combines with J gene TRBJ1-3; D is unresolved. Germline CDR1 reads SGHRS; CDR2 reads YFSETQ. This CDR3 is 15 amino acids long. Trimming stripped 0 bases from V and 0 bases from J, with 7 bases between. CDR3: CASSLGHSSGNTIYF. CDR3 bases: TGCGCCAGCAGCTTGGGGCACAGCTCTGGAAACACCATATATTTT.

The gene calls are TRBV7-9 and TRBJ1-5; 9 bases align to TRBD1. This CDR3 is built from 14 residues. Germline values: CDR1 SEHNR, CDR2 FQNEAQ (reference sequence). V lost 6 bases, J lost 4 bases, and 4 bases stayed unmatched. The CDR3 coding sequence is TGTGCCAGCAGTGACAGGGGGAGGAATCAGCCCCAGCATTTT. It translates to CASSDRGRNQPQHF. The full variable domain, in which reference TRBV7-9 and TRBJ1-5 provide the parts outside the CDR3, is DTGVSQNPRHKITKRGQNVTFRCDPISEHNRLYWYRQTLGQGPEFLTYFQNEAQLEKSRLLSDRFSAERPKGSFSTLEIQRTEQGDSAMYLCASSDRGRNQPQHFGDGTRLSIL.